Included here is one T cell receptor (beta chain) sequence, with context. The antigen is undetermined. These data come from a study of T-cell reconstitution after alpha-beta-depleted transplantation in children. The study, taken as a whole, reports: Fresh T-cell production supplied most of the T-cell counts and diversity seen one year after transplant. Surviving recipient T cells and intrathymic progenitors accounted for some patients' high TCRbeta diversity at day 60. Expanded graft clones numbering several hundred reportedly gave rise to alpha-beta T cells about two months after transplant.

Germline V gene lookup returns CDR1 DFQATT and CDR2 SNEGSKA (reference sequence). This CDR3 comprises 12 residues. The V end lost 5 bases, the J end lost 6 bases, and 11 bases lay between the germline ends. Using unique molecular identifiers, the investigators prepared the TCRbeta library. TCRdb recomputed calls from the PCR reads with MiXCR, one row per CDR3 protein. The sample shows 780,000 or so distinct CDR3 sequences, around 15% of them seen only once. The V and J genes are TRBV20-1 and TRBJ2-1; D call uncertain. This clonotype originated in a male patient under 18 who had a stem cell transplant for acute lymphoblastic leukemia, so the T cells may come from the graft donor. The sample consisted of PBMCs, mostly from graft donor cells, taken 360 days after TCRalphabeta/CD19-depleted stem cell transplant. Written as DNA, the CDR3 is TGCAGTGCTCGGCCATCGGTCAATGAGCAGTTCTTC. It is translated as CSARPSVNEQFF.